A single sample gave rise to the 15 T cell receptor beta chains below, sequenced in a study of T cell responses to AZD1222 COVID-19 vaccine. Generated by immunoSEQ multiplex PCR, the TCRdb table keeps only in-frame clones and is missing some. The sample gives around 54,000 clones, around 88% of which show up once; 6.9% is in the top ten. This specimen was peripheral blood, taken 28 days after the second AZD1222 dose. These receptors were obtained from an adult who received the AZD1222 COVID-19 vaccine.

The rearrangement links TRBV19 to TRBJ1-4, with unresolved D. The CDR3 has 13 residues. V was clipped by 6 bases and J by 5 bases, with 10 bases between them. Germline loops: CDR1 LNHDA, CDR2 SQIVND (reference sequence). The CDR3 loop reads CASSPPQNEKLFF. CDR3 coding DNA: TGTGCCAGTAGCCCTCCTCAGAATGAAAAACTGTTTTTT.

This clone was detected only once. The V and J genes are TRBV11-2 and TRBJ2-7, with D possibly being TRBD2 (5 bases). The CDR3 is 14 amino acids. V lost 3 bases and J lost 9, with 18 bases in between. CDR1 is SGHAT, CDR2 FQNNGV, per germline. The CDR3 protein is CASSFTSQVGGQYF. The CDR3 coding sequence is TGTGCCAGCAGCTTTACCAGCCAGGTAGGAGGGCAGTACTTC.

The genes are TRBV10-3 and TRBJ2-1, with 10 bases fitting TRBD2. The CDR3 extends over 14 amino acids. J was trimmed by 9 bases and V by 11 bases; bases with no gene match: 13. Germline assignment: CDR1 ENHRY and CDR2 SYGVKD. The CDR3 nucleotides read TGTGCCGCAGATGAGCGGGAGGGCCGGGGTGAGCAGTTCTTC. Its protein product is CAADEREGRGEQFF.

The chain employs TRBV28 and TRBJ1-5; D gene unclear. Germline lookup yields CDR1 MDHEN and CDR2 SYDVKM. The CDR3 is 14 amino acids. Trimming took off 4 bases at V and 3 bases at J, with 10 bases between the two ends. In DNA form, the CDR3 reads TGTGCCAGCAGTTCCCCCGCGGACAATCAGCCCCAGCATTTT. As protein: CASSSPADNQPQHF.

This sequence joins TRBV5-4 and TRBJ1-2; no reliable D call. CDR3 length: 14 residues. Per the germline V gene, CDR1 is SGHNT and CDR2 is YYREEE (reference sequence). V was trimmed by 2 bases and J by 8 bases, leaving 16 bases between them. CDR3 region: CASSLPLAIEGYTF. In DNA form, the CDR3 reads TGTGCCAGCAGCTTACCCCTAGCTATTGAAGGCTACACCTTC.

This chain connects TRBV25-1 to TRBJ1-3; 8 bases map to TRBD1. There are 14 residues in the CDR3. Germline CDR1 is MGHDK and CDR2 is SYGVNS. The trim removed 2 bases at V and 7 bases at J, leaving 4 bases unmatched. CDR3 loop: CASSEQGARNTIYF. The CDR3 DNA sequence: TGTGCCAGCAGTGAACAGGGGGCCAGGAACACCATATATTTT.

In its sample, this clone was seen a few times. This sequence joins TRBV18 and TRBJ2-7; tentatively, D is TRBD1 or TRBD2 (5 bases each). Germline V lookup: CDR1 KGHSH, CDR2 LQKENI. Trimming stripped 3 bases from V and 3 bases from J, with 9 bases between. There are 13 residues in the CDR3. For the CDR3, the DNA is TGTGCCAGCTCACCCGGGGACGGCTACGAGCAGTACTTC. The encoded protein is CASSPGDGYEQYF.

The V call is TRBV7-8, the J call TRBJ2-7; D possibly corresponds to TRBD2 (6 bases). This CDR3 has 16 amino acids. Deletions cut 0 bases from V and 3 bases from J, with 15 bases between. CDR1 is SGHVS and CDR2 is FQNEAQ in the germline V gene. The CDR3 sequence is CASSLARGRGNYEQYF. The CDR3 DNA follows: TGTGCCAGCAGCTTAGCTCGGGGGAGAGGAAACTACGAGCAGTACTTC.

The chain links TRBV2 to TRBJ2-2; 9 nucleotides align to TRBD2. Germline V gives CDR1 SNHLY, CDR2 FYNNEI. With 8 bases clipped from V and 4 bases from J, the junction kept 14 bases outside the gene matches. The CDR3 contains 17 residues. The CDR3 DNA reads as TGTGCCAGCTCCTCTCCGGGCGGGAGGGCCCTCACCGGGGAGCTGTTTTTT. Translation gives CASSSPGGRALTGELFF. Variable domain in full (rest from reference TRBV2 and TRBJ2-2): EPEVTQTPSHQVTQMGQEVILRCVPISNHLYFYWYRQILGQKVEFLVSFYNNEISEKSEIFDDQFSVERPDGSNFTLKIRSTKLEDSAMYFCASSSPGGRALTGELFFGEGSRLTVL.

V usage is TRBV2 and J usage is TRBJ1-5, with no clear D. The V end lost 5 bases, the J end lost 6 bases, and 17 bases lay between the germline ends. The CDR3 length is 15 residues. Germline CDR1 reads SNHLY; CDR2 reads FYNNEI. The CDR3 nucleotides are TGTGCCAGCAGTTATTTGGGCCCGACGGGTCAGCCCCAGCATTTT. It translates to CASSYLGPTGQPQHF.

This clone was observed a single time. J is TRBJ1-1 and V is TRBV19; D remains unclear. There are 14 residues in the CDR3. Germline V gene data show CDR1 as LNHDA and CDR2 as SQIVND (reference sequence). Trimming shortened V by 3 bases and J by 1 base, and 9 bases separated the two germline ends. The CDR3 coding sequence is TGTGCCAGTAGTATCGAATCGGAGAACACTGAAGCTTTCTTT. Residues: CASSIESENTEAFF. Together with reference TRBV19 and TRBJ1-1, the CDR3 gives the full variable domain: DGGITQSPKYLFRKEGQNVTLSCEQNLNHDAMYWYRQDPGQGLRLIYYSQIVNDFQKGDIAEGYSVSREKKESFPLTVTSAQKNPTAFYLCASSIESENTEAFFGQGTRLTVV.

This chain links TRBV19 with TRBJ2-2; the D gene is possibly TRBD2 (6 bases). This CDR3 has 16 amino acids. V lost 6 bases to trimming and J lost 0 bases, with 14 bases between them. Germline assignment: CDR1 LNHDA and CDR2 SQIVND (reference sequence). In nucleotides, the CDR3 is TGTGCCAGTAGCCTCCTTGGGGGGACGAACACCGGGGAGCTGTTTTTT. Translation gives CASSLLGGTNTGELFF.

The chain uses TRBV6-5 and TRBJ2-4; D gene unclear. The V end lost 6 bases, the J end lost 1 base, and 7 bases lay between the germline ends. CDR3 length: 13 residues. Germline V gene sequence: CDR1 MNHEY, CDR2 SVGAGI. DNA of the CDR3: TGTGCCAGCAGCGGGTCGGCCAAAAACATTCAGTACTTC. This codes for CASSGSAKNIQYF.

The chain uses TRBV19 and TRBJ1-2; D is perhaps TRBD1 (5 bases). Germline CDR1 and CDR2: LNHDA and SQIVND (reference sequence). CDR3 length: 15 residues. V lost 5 bases, J lost 0 bases, and 13 bases lay in between. The CDR3 DNA reads as TGTGCCAGTAGTTGGGGAGGGGCTACTAACTATGGCTACACCTTC. This translates into CASSWGGATNYGYTF.

There are a few counts of this clone. The chain couples TRBV19 to TRBJ2-1; 10 bases line up with TRBD1. V was clipped by 6 bases and J by 4 bases; unmatched bases: 6. Germline CDR1 LNHDA, CDR2 SQIVND (reference sequence). This CDR3 has 15 residues. The CDR3 sequence is CASRTGTGAYNEQFF. CDR3 in DNA: TGTGCCAGTAGAACCGGGACAGGGGCGTACAATGAGCAGTTCTTC.